This TCR beta chain was sequenced during a study of control samples from healthy donors and cancer patients. V shed 0 bases, J shed 4 bases, and the junction held 4 bases outside the gene matches. The CDR3 contains 17 residues. Germline CDR1 reads LGHDT; CDR2 reads YNNKEL (reference sequence). Measured with immunoSEQ multiplex PCR; TCRdb has only the in-frame clones, and not every one. The sample carries about 160,000 clones, approximately 90% recorded once. This clonotype originated in a woman aged 30 to 39 in good health. The chain recombines TRBV3-1 (or the pseudogene TRBV3-2) with TRBJ2-1; TRBD2 matches 12 bases. Sequences were obtained from blood. CDR3 in amino acids: CASSQELAGGLYNEQFF. Written as DNA, the CDR3 is TGTGCCAGCAGCCAAGAACTAGCGGGAGGACTATACAATGAGCAGTTCTTC.